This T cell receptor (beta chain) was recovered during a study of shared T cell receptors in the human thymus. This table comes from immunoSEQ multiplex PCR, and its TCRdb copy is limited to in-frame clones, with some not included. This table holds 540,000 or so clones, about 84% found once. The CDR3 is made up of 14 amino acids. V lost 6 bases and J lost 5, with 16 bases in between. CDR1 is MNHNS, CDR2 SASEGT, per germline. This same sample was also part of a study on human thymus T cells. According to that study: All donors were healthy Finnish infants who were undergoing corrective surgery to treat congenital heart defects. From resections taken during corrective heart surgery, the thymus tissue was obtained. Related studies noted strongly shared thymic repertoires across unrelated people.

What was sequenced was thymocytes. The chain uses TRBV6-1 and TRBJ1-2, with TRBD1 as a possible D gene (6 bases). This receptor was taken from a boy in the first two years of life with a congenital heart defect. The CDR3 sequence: CASRLRRGRYGYTF. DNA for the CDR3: TGTGCCAGCAGGTTACGCAGGGGAAGATATGGCTACACCTTC.